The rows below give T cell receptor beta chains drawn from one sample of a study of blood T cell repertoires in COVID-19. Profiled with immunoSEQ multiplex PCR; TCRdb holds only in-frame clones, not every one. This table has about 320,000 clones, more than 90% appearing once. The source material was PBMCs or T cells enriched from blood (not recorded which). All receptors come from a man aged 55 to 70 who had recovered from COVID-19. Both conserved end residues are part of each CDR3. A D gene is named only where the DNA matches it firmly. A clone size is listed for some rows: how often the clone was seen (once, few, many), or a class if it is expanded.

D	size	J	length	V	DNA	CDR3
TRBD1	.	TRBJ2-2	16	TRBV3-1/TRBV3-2	TGTGCCAGCAGCCCCCGGACAGGGTATGCAGGCGGGGAGCTGTTTTTT	CASSPRTGYAGGELFF
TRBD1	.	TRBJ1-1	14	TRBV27	TGTGCCAGCAGTTTAGACAGGGCGAACACTGAAGCTTTCTTT	CASSLDRANTEAFF
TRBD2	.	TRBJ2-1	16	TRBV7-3	TGTGCCAGCAGCGCCGGCTTGTCGCGGGGGTACAATGAGCAGTTCTTC	CASSAGLSRGYNEQFF
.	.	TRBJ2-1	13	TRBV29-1	TGCAGCGCGAGGGGTGAAATTGTCCATGAGCAGTTCTTC	CSARGEIVHEQFF
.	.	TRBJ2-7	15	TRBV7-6	TGTGCCAGCAGCGTCCGCTACAGGGGAGGAAACGAGCAGTACTTC	CASSVRYRGGNEQYF
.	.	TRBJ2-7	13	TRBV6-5	TGTGCCAGCAGACGAGTCCAGGGTCTCCCAGCGTACTTC	CASRRVQGLPAYF
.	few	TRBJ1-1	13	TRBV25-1	TGTGCCAGCAGTGCCTCGGGAAAAACTGAAGCTTTCTTT	CASSASGKTEAFF
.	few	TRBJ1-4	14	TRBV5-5	TGTGCCAGCAGCTTCGACAGAACTAATGAAAAACTGTTTTTT	CASSFDRTNEKLFF
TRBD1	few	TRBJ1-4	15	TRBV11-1	TGTGCCAGCAGCTGGGGACAGGGGACGAGTGAAAAACTGTTTTTT	CASSWGQGTSEKLFF
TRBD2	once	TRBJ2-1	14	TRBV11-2	TGTGCCAGCACCTCAGGACTAGCGGCGAATGAGCAGTTCTTC	CASTSGLAANEQFF
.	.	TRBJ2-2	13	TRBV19	TGTGCCAGTAGTAGGGAGGAGTCCGGGGAGCTGTTTTTT	CASSREESGELFF
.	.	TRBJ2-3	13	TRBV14	TGTGCCAGCAGCCAAGTTCTCGGGTATACGCAGTATTTT	CASSQVLGYTQYF
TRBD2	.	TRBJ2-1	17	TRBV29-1	TGCAGCGGCGTAGGGAGAGCCACTAGCGGGACCTACAATGAGCAGTTCTTC	CSGVGRATSGTYNEQFF
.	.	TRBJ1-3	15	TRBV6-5	TGTGCCAGCAGATCGGGGGGGTATGATGGAAACACCATATATTTT	CASRSGGYDGNTIYF
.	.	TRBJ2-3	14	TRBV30	TGTGCCTGGACGGGAAAGTCCCCCACAGATACGCAGTATTTT	CAWTGKSPTDTQYF
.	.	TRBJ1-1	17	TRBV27	TGTGCCAGCAGCGCCCCCCGCCGTCGCGGGGGGAGGGTGGAAGCTTTCTTT	CASSAPRRRGGRVEAFF
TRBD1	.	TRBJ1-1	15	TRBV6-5	TGTGCCAGCATCAAGATGACAGGGGCGAGGGCTGAAGCTTTCTTT	CASIKMTGARAEAFF
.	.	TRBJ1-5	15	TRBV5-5	TGTGCCAGCAGCTCAGGTCGGGGTCTCGGTCAGCCCCAGCATTTT	CASSSGRGLGQPQHF
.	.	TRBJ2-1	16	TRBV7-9	TGTGCCAGCAGCTACAGGGGGGGCAGCTCCTACAATGAGCAGTTCTTC	CASSYRGGSSYNEQFF
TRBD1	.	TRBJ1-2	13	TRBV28	TGTGCCAGCAGTTTCAGGACAGGGGATGGCTACACCTTC	CASSFRTGDGYTF
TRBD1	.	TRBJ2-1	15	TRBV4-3	TGCGCCAGCAGCCCCGGGACAGGGTCCTACAATGAGCAGTTCTTC	CASSPGTGSYNEQFF
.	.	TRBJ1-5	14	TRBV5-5	TGTGCCAGCAGACCAGCGGGGGTAAATCAGCCCCAGCATTTT	CASRPAGVNQPQHF
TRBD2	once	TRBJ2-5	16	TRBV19	TGTGCCAGTAGTCCCACTAGCGGGGGGAGGGCAGAGACCCAGTACTTC	CASSPTSGGRAETQYF
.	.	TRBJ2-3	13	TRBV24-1	TGTGCCACCAGTGATATCGGTTCAGATACGCAGTATTTT	CATSDIGSDTQYF
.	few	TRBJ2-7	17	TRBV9	TGTGCCAGCAGCGTAGGCCTGACGGGTTACTCACAGGACGAGCAGTACTTC	CASSVGLTGYSQDEQYF
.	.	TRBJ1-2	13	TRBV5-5	TGTGCCAGCAGCTCCAGGGTTAACTATGGCTACACCTTC	CASSSRVNYGYTF
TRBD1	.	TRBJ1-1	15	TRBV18	TGTGCCAGCTCACCGCCCGGGACAGGGAACACTGAAGCTTTCTTT	CASSPPGTGNTEAFF
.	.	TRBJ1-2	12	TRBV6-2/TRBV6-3	TGTGCCAGCAGTTCGGACTTCTATGGCTACACCTTC	CASSSDFYGYTF
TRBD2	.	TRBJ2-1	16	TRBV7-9	TGTGCCAGCAGCCCGACTAGCGGGCAGTCCTACAATGAGCAGTTCTTC	CASSPTSGQSYNEQFF
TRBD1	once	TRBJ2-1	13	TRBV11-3	TGTGCCAGCAGCCGGGGACAGGGGTTTGAGCAGTTCTTC	CASSRGQGFEQFF
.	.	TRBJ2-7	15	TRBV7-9	TGTGCCAGCAGCTTGAACGTAGCGGTGGCCTACGAGCAGTACTTC	CASSLNVAVAYEQYF
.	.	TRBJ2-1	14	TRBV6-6	TGTGCCAGCGGGGGCCGGGGCGCTGGCAATGAGCAGTTCTTC	CASGGRGAGNEQFF
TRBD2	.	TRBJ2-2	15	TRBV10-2	TGCGCCAGTGGGACTAGCGGGGGTCGAACCGGGGAGCTGTTTTTT	CASGTSGGRTGELFF
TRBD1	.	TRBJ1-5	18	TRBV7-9	TGTGCCAGCAGCTTAGATCCCGGACAGGGTGGGAGCAATCAGCCCCAGCATTTT	CASSLDPGQGGSNQPQHF
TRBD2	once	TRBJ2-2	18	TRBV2	TGTGCCAGCAGTTGGACTAGCGGGAGGGCCGCGGACACCGGGGAGCTGTTTTTT	CASSWTSGRAADTGELFF
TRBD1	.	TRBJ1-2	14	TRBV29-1	TGCAGCGTCCCAGAAGACAGGGGAAAAGGTGGCTACACCTTC	CSVPEDRGKGGYTF
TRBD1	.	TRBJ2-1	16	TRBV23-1	TGCGCCAGCAGTCAAATTATTGGGACAGTCGGTCCCGGGCAGTTCTTC	CASSQIIGTVGPGQFF
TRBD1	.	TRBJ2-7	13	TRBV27	TGTGCCAGCAGTCAGGGGGCTTTTGACGAGCAGTACTTC	CASSQGAFDEQYF
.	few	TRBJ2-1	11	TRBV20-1	TGCAGTGCGCAGGAAGTCCATGAGCAGTTCTTC	CSAQEVHEQFF
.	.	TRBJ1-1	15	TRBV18	TGTGCCAGCTCACCTGGCAGGGGAATGAACACTGAAGCTTTCTTT	CASSPGRGMNTEAFF
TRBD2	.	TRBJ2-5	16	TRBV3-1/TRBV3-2	TGTGCCAGCAGCCAAGACCCTAGCGGAGGTAAAGAGACCCAGTACTTC	CASSQDPSGGKETQYF
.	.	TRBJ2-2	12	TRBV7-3	TGTGCCAGCAGCTTCTACACCGGGGAGCTGTTTTTT	CASSFYTGELFF
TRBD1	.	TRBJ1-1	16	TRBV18	TGTGCCAGCTCACCCCCCGGGACAGTCATGAACACTGAAGCTTTCTTT	CASSPPGTVMNTEAFF
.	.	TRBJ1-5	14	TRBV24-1	TGTGCCACCAGTGGGGGGGGCCCCAATCAGCCCCAGCATTTT	CATSGGGPNQPQHF
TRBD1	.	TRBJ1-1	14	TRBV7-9	TGTGCCAGCAGCTTATTGCAGGGGGACACTGAAGCTTTCTTT	CASSLLQGDTEAFF
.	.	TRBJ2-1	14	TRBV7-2	TGTGCCAGCAGCTTTGGGGCCTCCTACAATGAGCAGTTCTTC	CASSFGASYNEQFF
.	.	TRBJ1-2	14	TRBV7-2	TGTGCCAGCAGCTTACATAACAGGCCGGGTGGCTACACCTTC	CASSLHNRPGGYTF